This T cell receptor (beta chain) was recovered during a study of blood T cell repertoires in COVID-19. Study-wide background: Donors in the United States, Italy and Spain gave samples during acute or convalescent COVID-19. PBMCs, B-cell-depleted T cells, or T cells were the source of the cDNA or gDNA that made up the material.

TCRdb's copy holds only in-frame clones and misses some; the assay was immunoSEQ multiplex PCR. The repertoire consists of some 200,000 clones, with approximately 79% occurring once and the leading ten covering 4% to 6.5%. J was trimmed by 2 bases and V by 4 bases; bases with no gene match: 9. The CDR3 is 16 amino acids. Germline CDR1 and CDR2: SGHNT and YYREEE (reference sequence). Enrolled through a virtual design, the participants were between about 18 and 100 years of age and came from some 26 US areas. Donors were grouped by their self-reported clinical history. This chain connects TRBV5-4 to TRBJ1-3; 7 bases match TRBD1. The TCR comes from a woman aged 60-75 years with acute COVID-19. Sample: PBMCs or T cells enriched from blood (not recorded which). In nucleotides, the CDR3 is TGTGCCAGCAGCCCCGCAGGGGGAGTTCCTGGAAACACCATATATTTT. Translation gives CASSPAGGVPGNTIYF. Complete variable domain (other parts from reference TRBV5-4 and TRBJ1-3): ETGVTQSPTHLIKTRGQQVTLRCSSQSGHNTVSWYQQALGQGPQFIFQYYREEENGRGNFPPRFSGLQFPNYSSELNVNALELDDSALYLCASSPAGGVPGNTIYFGEGSWLTVV.